This T cell receptor (beta chain) is from a study of beta chain features in type 1 diabetes. As to this clone: The antigen is unknown.

The V gene lost 2 bases and the J gene lost 2 bases, with 7 bases spanning the gap. This CDR3 has 13 amino acids. Germline V gene lookup returns CDR1 SEHNR and CDR2 FQNEAQ (reference sequence). Expressed TCRB transcripts were sequenced after all isolated RNA was converted to cDNA. Using immunoSEQ multiplex PCR, the repertoire was profiled, and TCRdb retains in-frame clones only, with some absent. The sample consists of 200,000 to 300,000 clones, less than 35% of them appearing once. The study, taken as a whole, reports: Any PCR bias toward short templates would affect both groups alike. Within the patient group, naive, central memory and Treg TCRB repertoires appeared more similar to each other than within healthy donors. A cDNA-based sequencing approach could over-represent cells with high TCR expression.

What was sequenced was central memory CD4+ T cells from blood. V is TRBV7-9 and J is TRBJ2-7; no reliable D call. The TCR sequence derives from a man aged 25-45 years in good health. CDR3 protein: CASSLSQTYEQYF. CDR3 nucleotide sequence: TGTGCCAGCAGCTTAAGCCAAACCTACGAGCAGTACTTC.